The clone carrying this T cell receptor (beta chain) was detected many times. What it recognizes is unknown. Trimming took off 0 bases at V and 2 bases at J, with 8 bases between the two ends. Germline values: CDR1 MNHEY, CDR2 SVGAGI. The CDR3 runs 14 residues. The data belong to a study of molecular identifiers for immune sequencing clone quantification. Regarding the study as a whole: Clones above 20 RNA copies held over 97% of effector molecules, under 1% in naive cells.

TCRdb itself ran the PCR reads through MiXCR, one entry per CDR3 protein. In the table there are over 600,000 distinct CDR3 sequences, roughly 21% of which are singletons. It was from around 20,000 to 1,000,000 sorted cells, with 10%, 30% or 50% RNA, that naive CD8 libraries came. Researchers sorted naive CD8 T cells as cells that were CD8+CD4-CCR7+CD45RA+. This chain joins TRBV6-5 and TRBJ2-7, with D unresolved. The clonotype comes from a human donor in good health. Some libraries in this study had Jurkat cell RNA spiked in. Input material: naive CD8+ T cells from blood, with Jurkat cell RNA spiked in. The subset was: FACS-sorted CD8+CD4-CCR7+CD45RA+ naive T cells. CDR3 nucleotide sequence: TGTGCCAGCAGTTACTCACCTGTTGCCTACGAGCAGTACTTC. This encodes CASSYSPVAYEQYF.